This T cell receptor beta chain was documented in a study of T-cell memory formation after mild COVID-19. The table lists this clonotype with many counts. This CDR3 comprises 19 residues. Germline V gene sequence: CDR1 MGHRA, CDR2 YSYEKL. Germline trimming cut 1 base from V and 4 bases from J; bases unmatched to any gene: 13. TCRdb analysed the 5' RACE reads with MiXCR anew, one entry per CDR3 protein. In the table there are under 550,000 distinct CDR3 sequences, roughly 17% of which are singletons. The chain uses TRBV4-1 and TRBJ2-2, with 9 bases that match TRBD1. The sequence came from a man between 18 and 29 years old who had mild COVID-19 (a few samples of this study predate the infection). Cell type and time point are not known. The source material was PBMCs or a T cell subset sorted from them (not recorded which). The CDR3 reads CASSQVIWRDRVGTGELFF. The CDR3 bases are TGCGCCAGCAGCCAAGTAATTTGGCGGGACAGGGTTGGCACCGGGGAGCTGTTTTTT.